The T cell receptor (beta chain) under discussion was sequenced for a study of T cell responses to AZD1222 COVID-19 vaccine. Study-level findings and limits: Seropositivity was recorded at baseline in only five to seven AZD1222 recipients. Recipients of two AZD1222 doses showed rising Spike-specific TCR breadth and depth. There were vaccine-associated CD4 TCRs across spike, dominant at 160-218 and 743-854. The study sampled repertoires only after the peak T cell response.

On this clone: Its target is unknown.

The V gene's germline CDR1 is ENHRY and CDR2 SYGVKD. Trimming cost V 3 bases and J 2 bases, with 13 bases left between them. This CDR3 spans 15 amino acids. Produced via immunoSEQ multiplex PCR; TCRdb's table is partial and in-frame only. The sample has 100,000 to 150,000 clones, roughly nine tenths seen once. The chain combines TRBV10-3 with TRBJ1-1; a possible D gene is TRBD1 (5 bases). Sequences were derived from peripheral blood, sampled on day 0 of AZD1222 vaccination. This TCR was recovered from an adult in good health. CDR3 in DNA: TGTGCCATCAGTGACCCGGGACGGCCAAACACTGAAGCTTTCTTT. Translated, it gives CAISDPGRPNTEAFF.